This TCR beta chain was sequenced in a study of T cells in Graves' hyperthyroidism and ophthalmopathy. Template material for amplifying TCR beta CDR3 regions consisted of RNA transcripts. TCR CDR3 regions were first amplified by RT-PCR with HTBI primers. TCRdb processed the multiplex PCR reads anew with MiXCR; each CDR3 protein has one entry. The profile shows almost 500,000 distinct CDR3 sequences, 20% to 25% of them singletons. This clonotype was counted only a few times. CDR3 size: 16 residues. Germline CDR1 and CDR2: SNHLY and FYNNEI. V gave up 2 bases and J gave up 1 base, with 9 bases separating them.

Sequenced material: blood. The TCR sequence derives from a woman aged 70-85 years with Graves' ophthalmopathy. The rearrangement links TRBV2 to TRBJ2-6; D tentatively fits TRBD1 or TRBD2 (6 bases each). CDR3 bases: TGTGCCAGCAGTGAATGGGGGGCGTCTGGGGCCAACGTCCTGACTTTC. Translation: CASSEWGASGANVLTF.